Following are 10 T cell receptor beta chains from one sample sequenced in a study of blood T cell repertoires in COVID-19. The table came from immunoSEQ multiplex PCR; TCRdb's copy has only in-frame clones and leaves some out. The profile covers around 110,000 clones, with around four fifths appearing a single time and 7.5% taken by the ten largest. The sequencing sample was made of peripheral blood. The receptors originated from a man aged 70 or older with active or convalescent COVID-19.

This chain uses TRBV6-5 with TRBJ2-3, with TRBD2 identical over 7 bases. V was clipped by 8 bases and J by 6 bases; unmatched bases: 14. The CDR3 sequence is 15 residues long. Germline V gene sequence: CDR1 MNHEY, CDR2 SVGAGI. The CDR3 loop reads CASGLSSGRADTQYF. The CDR3 DNA sequence: TGTGCCAGCGGGCTGAGTTCGGGGAGGGCCGATACGCAGTATTTT.

This clone turned up a few times. This chain uses TRBV19 with TRBJ1-4; the D is unclear. Trimming left V 0 bases short and J 7 bases short, with 6 bases between. The germline V gene encodes CDR1 LNHDA and CDR2 SQIVND (reference sequence). This CDR3 is built from 13 residues. This CDR3 is CASSIEASEKLFF. CDR3 nucleotide sequence: TGTGCCAGTAGTATAGAGGCCTCTGAAAAACTGTTTTTT. Full variable domain (missing parts from reference TRBV19 and TRBJ1-4): DGGITQSPKYLFRKEGQNVTLSCEQNLNHDAMYWYRQDPGQGLRLIYYSQIVNDFQKGDIAEGYSVSREKKESFPLTVTSAQKNPTAFYLCASSIEASEKLFFGSGTQLSVL.

This chain joins TRBV28 and TRBJ1-4, with D unresolved. Trimming shortened V by 1 base and J by 8 bases, and 11 bases separated the two germline ends. The germline V gene has CDR1 MDHEN and CDR2 SYDVKM. This CDR3 is 14 amino acids long. The CDR3 DNA sequence: TGTGCCAGCAGTTTATACGAGGAGAGGGAAAAACTGTTTTTT. It translates to CASSLYEEREKLFF.

J is TRBJ2-2 and V is TRBV2; D is uncertain. V lost 5 bases, J lost 2 bases, and 3 bases lay in between. The CDR3 covers 12 residues. Germline V gives CDR1 SNHLY, CDR2 FYNNEI. The DNA of the CDR3 is TGTGCCAGCAGTCGTAACACCGGGGAGCTGTTTTTT. Translating it yields CASSRNTGELFF.

The chain couples TRBV5-6 to TRBJ1-2; D unresolved. Trimming pared 2 bases from V and 6 bases from J, leaving 26 bases between. The CDR3 is 18 residues long. Germline V lookup: CDR1 SGHDT, CDR2 YYEEEE. The CDR3 here is CASSFEGRDNYLLDGYTF. In DNA, the CDR3 is TGTGCCAGCAGCTTTGAGGGCCGGGATAATTACCTTCTGGATGGCTACACCTTC.

The chain links TRBV28 to TRBJ2-3; TRBD2 matches 8 bases. The CDR3 sequence is 16 residues long. J gave up 5 bases and V 5 bases, and 12 bases lay outside the gene matches. CDR1 is MDHEN, CDR2 SYDVKM, per germline. The DNA for the CDR3 is TGTGCCAGCAGTCCCTTCGGTAGCGGGGATCAAGATACGCAGTATTTT. Translating it yields CASSPFGSGDQDTQYF.

The rearrangement links TRBV20-1 to TRBJ2-1; possibly TRBD2 for D (5 bases). In germline, CDR1 is DFQATT, CDR2 SNEGSKA (reference sequence). This CDR3 is built from 11 residues. Trimming stripped 6 bases from V and 5 bases from J, with 8 bases between. The DNA of the CDR3 is TGCAGTGCACGGGGTCACAATGAGCAGTTCTTC. The encoded protein is CSARGHNEQFF.

The chain recombines TRBV4-2 with TRBJ1-5; D is undetermined. Germline CDR1 reads LGHNA; CDR2 reads YNFKEQ. V gave up 1 base and J gave up 2 bases, with 6 bases separating them. The CDR3 is 14 residues long. CDR3 sequence reads: CASSQVGGNQPQHF. CDR3 DNA: TGTGCCAGCAGCCAAGTGGGCGGCAATCAGCCCCAGCATTTT.

This chain links TRBV19 with TRBJ1-5, with D possibly TRBD1 on 5 matching bases. The CDR3 runs 14 residues. In germline, CDR1 is LNHDA, CDR2 SQIVND (reference sequence). Trimming pared 3 bases from V and 3 bases from J, leaving 9 bases between. CDR3 residues: CASSMRRVNQPQHF. In DNA form, the CDR3 reads TGTGCCAGTAGTATGCGCAGGGTCAATCAGCCCCAGCATTTT. Together with reference TRBV19 and TRBJ1-5, the CDR3 gives the full variable domain: DGGITQSPKYLFRKEGQNVTLSCEQNLNHDAMYWYRQDPGQGLRLIYYSQIVNDFQKGDIAEGYSVSREKKESFPLTVTSAQKNPTAFYLCASSMRRVNQPQHFGDGTRLSIL.

The chain joins TRBV5-4 to TRBJ2-7; 14 bases align to TRBD2. V dropped 0 bases and J dropped 4; count of bases not matched to a gene: 3. Looked up from germline, CDR1 is SGHNT and CDR2 is YYREEE (reference sequence). The CDR3 is made up of 16 amino acids. CDR3 coding DNA: TGTGCCAGCAGCTTGGGGACTAGCGGGGGGAATTACGAGCAGTACTTC. This gives the protein CASSLGTSGGNYEQYF.